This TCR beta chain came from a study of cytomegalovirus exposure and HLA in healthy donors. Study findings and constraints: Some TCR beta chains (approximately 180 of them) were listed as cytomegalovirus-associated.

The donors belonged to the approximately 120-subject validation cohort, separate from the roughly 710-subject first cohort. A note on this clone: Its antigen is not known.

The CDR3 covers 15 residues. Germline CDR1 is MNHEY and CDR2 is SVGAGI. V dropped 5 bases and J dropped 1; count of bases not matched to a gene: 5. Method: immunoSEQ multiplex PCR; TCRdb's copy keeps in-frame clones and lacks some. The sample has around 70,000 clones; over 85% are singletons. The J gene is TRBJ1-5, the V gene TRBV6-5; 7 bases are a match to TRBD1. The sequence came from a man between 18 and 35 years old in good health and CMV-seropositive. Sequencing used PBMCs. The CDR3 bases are TGTGCCAGCAGTATAACAGGGGCCAGCAATCAGCCCCAGCATTTT. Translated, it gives CASSITGASNQPQHF.